These 25 T cell receptor beta chains came from one sample sequenced in a study of regulatory T cells in long-lasting Graves disease. This sample's time point: persistent/refractory GD, antithyroid drugs over 5 years with positive TRAb. There was RNA extracted from PBMCs, and the TCR library was made from it. Construction of TCR beta libraries relied on iRepertoire HTBI primers and on Arm-PCR targeting CDR3 regions. In TCRdb, the multiplex PCR reads were re-called with MiXCR into one record per CDR3 protein. The sample has hundreds of thousands of distinct CDR3 sequences, about 20% seen once. The sample in question was peripheral blood mononuclear cells (PBMCs), obtained when the disease was refractory, from a patient treated with antithyroid drugs. These receptors all stem from a female donor with Graves disease.

This clonotype was counted many times. V gene TRBV27 combines with J gene TRBJ2-3; 8 nucleotides align to TRBD1. This CDR3 contains 15 residues. Trimming removed 6 bases from V and 8 bases from J; junction bases left unmatched: 13. Germline loops: CDR1 MNHEY, CDR2 SMNVEV (reference sequence). CDR3 nucleotide sequence: TGTGCCAGCAGCCGGCCGGGACAGGCGATCGGTACGCAGTATTTT. It yields the protein CASSRPGQAIGTQYF.

This clonotype came up a few times. The rearrangement links TRBV6-4 to TRBJ1-6; D uncertain. The CDR3 runs 15 residues. Looked up from germline, CDR1 is MRHNA and CDR2 is SNTAGT. Between the trimmed V and J ends, which lost 7 bases and 7 bases, there was a span of 17 bases. CDR3 DNA sequence: TGTGCCAGCATTCTGCAGAACGACTCCAATTCACCCCTCCACTTT. Translation: CASILQNDSNSPLHF.

This clonotype was detected many times. CDR3 nucleotides: TGTGCCAGCAGTGATCAGGGCCTAGGGTCCTACGAGCAGTACTTC. It is translated as CASSDQGLGSYEQYF. The gene calls are TRBV28 and TRBJ2-7, with D possibly being TRBD1 (5 bases). The germline V and J ends were trimmed by 5 bases and 1 base, with 15 bases remaining between them. This CDR3 has 15 amino acids. Germline V gene lookup returns CDR1 MDHEN and CDR2 SYDVKM. Full variable domain (remainder filled in from reference TRBV28 and TRBJ2-7): DVKVTQSSRYLVKRTGEKVFLECVQDMDHENMFWYRQDPGLGLRLIYFSYDVKMKEKGDIPEGYSVSREKKERFSLILESASTNQTSMYLCASSDQGLGSYEQYFGPGTRLTVT.

This clonotype was found a few times. V and J are TRBV10-3 and TRBJ2-7, with 9 bases lining up with TRBD1. The germline CDR1 and CDR2 sequences are ENHRY and SYGVKD. The junction had 10 bases not matched to a gene; V was cut back by 10 bases and J by 3 bases. The CDR3 has 14 amino acids. Here the CDR3 reads CATNGDREFYEQYF. The CDR3 nucleotides are TGTGCCACCAACGGGGACAGGGAATTCTACGAGCAGTACTTC.

In regard to this clonotype: Possible read error: a much larger clone is one base away. The V gene is TRBV6-5, the J gene TRBJ2-7; either TRBD1 or TRBD2 may supply D (6 bases each). In germline, CDR1 is MNHEY, CDR2 SVGAGI. V lost 4 bases to trimming and J lost 5 bases, with 15 bases between them. CDR3 length equals 14 residues. CDR3: CASSCPRRDNEQYF. CDR3 DNA sequence: TGTGCCAGCAGTTGCCCGAGGCGGGACAACGAGCAGTACTTC.

This clonotype was picked up many times. This rearrangement joins TRBV6-1 to TRBJ1-1; no firm D call. V was clipped by 6 bases and J by 3 bases, with 11 bases between them. Germline CDR1 and CDR2: MNHNS and SASEGT. This CDR3 comprises 13 residues. The chain's CDR3 is CASSPAPYTEAFF. DNA for the CDR3: TGTGCCAGCAGCCCTGCCCCGTACACTGAAGCTTTCTTT.

This clonotype has at least ten counts. The rearrangement uses TRBV28 and TRBJ1-2; 8 nucleotides match TRBD1. The CDR3 spans 14 residues. Germline V gene data show CDR1 as MDHEN and CDR2 as SYDVKM. V shed 6 bases and J 3 bases; nucleotides not matched to a gene: 6. CDR3 in amino acids: CASSYSGQDYGYTF. CDR3 DNA: TGTGCCAGCAGCTACTCGGGACAGGACTATGGCTACACCTTC.

This clonotype appeared a few times. This chain uses TRBV29-1 with TRBJ2-5, with 8 bases fitting TRBD1. The CDR3 length is 15 residues. Germline V lookup: CDR1 SQVTM, CDR2 ANQGSEA. This chain's CDR3 is CNAPDRVGGMETQYF. DNA of the CDR3: TGCAACGCCCCGGACAGGGTAGGGGGCATGGAGACCCAGTACTTC.

This clonotype has at least ten counts. The chain has TRBV6-5 and TRBJ1-1; the D is unclear. The CDR3 covers 16 residues. V lost 2 bases to trimming and J lost 1 base, with 14 bases between them. Germline assignment: CDR1 MNHEY and CDR2 SVGAGI. The CDR3 DNA reads as TGTGCCAGCAGTTACCGTCTTTTTGGCGGGAACACTGAAGCTTTCTTT. Protein sequence: CASSYRLFGGNTEAFF.

The CDR3 DNA is TGCAGCGTTGGGTCTACCACCTTCAACACCTTC. Encoded protein: CSVGSTTFNTF. The genes are TRBV29-1 and TRBJ1-2; D is unresolved. Trimming shortened V by 4 bases and J by 12 bases, and 15 bases separated the two germline ends. The CDR3 is 11 residues long. CDR1 and CDR2 (germline): SQVTM, ANQGSEA.

The chain carries TRBV7-8 and TRBJ2-3, with 8 positions matching TRBD2. After removal of 5 bases from V and 5 bases from J, the junction contained 9 bases not matched to a gene. The CDR3 runs to 15 residues. Germline V gene lookup returns CDR1 SGHVS and CDR2 FQNEAQ. The chain's CDR3 is CASSPGSGRIDTQYF. DNA of the CDR3: TGTGCCAGCAGCCCTGGGAGCGGGAGAATAGATACGCAGTATTTT.

The V gene is TRBV27, the J gene TRBJ1-1; no reliable D call. CDR3 length: 15 residues. Trimming pared 2 bases from V and 1 base from J, leaving 11 bases between. Germline V gene sequence: CDR1 MNHEY, CDR2 SMNVEV (reference sequence). CDR3 nucleotides: TGTGCCAGCAGTTTAACGGTGGGTGCGAACACTGAAGCTTTCTTT. Translation: CASSLTVGANTEAFF.

This clonotype was observed many times. The chain joins TRBV27 to TRBJ2-7; 11 bases agree with TRBD2. The CDR3 length is 16 residues. V shed 4 bases and J 3 bases; nucleotides not matched to a gene: 8. The germline gives CDR1 MNHEY, CDR2 SMNVEV (reference sequence). CDR3 DNA: TGTGCCAGCAGTTCAAGACTAGCGGGAAATTACTACGAGCAGTACTTC. Amino acid sequence: CASSSRLAGNYYEQYF.

This chain joins TRBV25-1 and TRBJ2-3; D is perhaps TRBD2 (5 bases). The CDR3 is made up of 18 amino acids. Trimming stripped 5 bases from V and 0 bases from J, with 21 bases between. Germline loops: CDR1 MGHDK, CDR2 SYGVNS. The CDR3 DNA is TGTGCCAGCAGTTCTAGATTGGGCGAGCGGAATAGCACAGATACGCAGTATTTT. Translation gives CASSSRLGERNSTDTQYF.

This clonotype has at least ten counts. V gene TRBV6-1 combines with J gene TRBJ1-6; D may be TRBD1 (5 bases). This CDR3 is 16 amino acids long. CDR1 and CDR2 (germline): MNHNS, SASEGT. V dropped 6 bases and J dropped 7 bases, with 19 bases sitting between them. The CDR3 spells CASSPGPRLGNSPLHF. The CDR3 nucleotides are TGTGCCAGCAGCCCGGGGCCGAGGCTTGGGAATTCACCCCTCCACTTT.

Ten or more counts support this clonotype. This chain connects TRBV29-1 to TRBJ2-7; 8 bases line up with TRBD1. This CDR3 region has 12 residues. The junction had 6 bases not matched to a gene; V was cut back by 5 bases and J by 6 bases. Germline CDR1 is SQVTM and CDR2 is ANQGSEA. CDR3 sequence reads: CSVQRQGIEQYF. As DNA, the CDR3 is TGCAGCGTTCAGAGACAGGGGATCGAGCAGTACTTC.

Concerning this clonotype: This could be a read error, since a much larger clone is one nucleotide away. The V gene is TRBV10-3, the J gene TRBJ2-5; 9 positions agree with TRBD1. CDR3 length equals 15 residues. V shed 6 bases and J 2 bases; nucleotides not matched to a gene: 7. The germline V gene has CDR1 ENHRY and CDR2 SYGVKD. CDR3 sequence reads: CAIRGGQGAQETQYF. As DNA, the CDR3 is TGTGCCATCAGAGGGGGACAGGGCGCACAAGAGACCCAGTACTTC.

Notes on this clonotype: A much more abundant neighbour one base away suggests this may be a read error. The chain is built from TRBV12-3 or TRBV12-4 and TRBJ2-5, with D perhaps being TRBD1 or TRBD2 (7 bases each). The CDR3 is made up of 14 amino acids. V was pared by 3 bases and J by 7 bases, with 15 bases between. The DNA for the CDR3 is TGTGCCAGCAGTTTCGACAGGGCGGGAGTGACCCAGTACTTC. Its translation: CASSFDRAGVTQYF.

This clonotype occurred a few times. This rearrangement joins TRBV4-1 to TRBJ1-1; the D gene is possibly TRBD1 (5 bases). The CDR3 spans 17 residues. Trimming shortened V by 0 bases and J by 6 bases, and 20 bases separated the two germline ends. Germline values: CDR1 MGHRA, CDR2 YSYEKL. The CDR3 DNA is TGCGCCAGCAGCCAAGATCTTAGCGAGGCCCCGGGGGCTGAAGCTTTCTTT. Protein: CASSQDLSEAPGAEAFF.

This clonotype has a handful of counts. The genes are TRBV6-5 and TRBJ1-5; D gene ambiguous. With 4 bases removed from V and 2 bases from J, the gap between germline ends came to 18 bases. Germline values: CDR1 MNHEY, CDR2 SVGAGI. This CDR3 comprises 17 residues. This CDR3 reads CASSSLRGPQGNQPQHF. In DNA, the CDR3 is TGTGCCAGCAGTTCCTTACGAGGACCCCAAGGCAATCAGCCCCAGCATTTT.

This clonotype has ten or more counts. The J gene is TRBJ2-7, the V gene TRBV27; the D gene could be TRBD1 or TRBD2 (5 bases each). Germline V gene sequence: CDR1 MNHEY, CDR2 SMNVEV (reference sequence). V gave up 3 bases and J gave up 1 base, with 10 bases separating them. The CDR3 is 14 residues long. The CDR3 bases are TGTGCCAGCAGTTTCGTGGGACCATCCTACGAGCAGTACTTC. Protein product: CASSFVGPSYEQYF.

This clonotype was seen a few times. This could be a read error, since a much larger clone is one nucleotide away. The chain joins TRBV6-5 to TRBJ1-2; no reliable D call. V was shortened by 2 bases and J by 4 bases, with 5 bases between the two germline ends. CDR3 length: 12 amino acids. Germline lookup yields CDR1 MNHEY and CDR2 SVGAGI. The CDR3 DNA sequence: TGTGCCAGCAGTTACCCCGGCTATGGCTACACCTTC. Translated, it gives CASSYPGYGYTF.

Ten or more counts support this clonotype. The rearrangement uses TRBV28 and TRBJ2-7; the D gene is possibly TRBD1 (5 bases). The germline V gene has CDR1 MDHEN and CDR2 SYDVKM. This CDR3 has 16 residues. V shed 3 bases and J shed 2 bases, with 17 bases lying between them. In nucleotides, the CDR3 is TGTGCCAGCAGTTTCCCTCGACAGCTAAGTACCTACGAGCAGTACTTC. Its protein product is CASSFPRQLSTYEQYF.

Many counts were recorded for this clonotype. The chain recombines TRBV5-5 with TRBJ1-2, with no clear D. Trimming shortened V by 0 bases and J by 0 bases, and 15 bases separated the two germline ends. The CDR3 is made up of 17 amino acids. CDR1 and CDR2 from the germline V gene are SGHKS and YYEKEE (reference sequence). The CDR3 here is CASSLVSPPTANYGYTF. DNA for the CDR3: TGTGCCAGCAGCTTGGTATCCCCACCAACCGCTAACTATGGCTACACCTTC.

The chain employs TRBV19 and TRBJ1-1; D may be TRBD1 (5 bases). CDR1 is LNHDA and CDR2 is SQIVND in the germline V gene (reference sequence). The ends were cut back, 3 bases at V and 5 bases at J, with 16 bases in the middle. The CDR3 length is 15 residues. The DNA for the CDR3 is TGTGCCAGTAGTATCGATGGGGGGGTAGGGACTGAAGCTTTCTTT. Translating gives CASSIDGGVGTEAFF.